One sample yielded the 30 T cell receptor beta chains listed below, sequenced in a study of tumor-infiltrating lymphocytes in localized non-small cell lung cancer. Assay: immunoSEQ multiplex PCR; the TCRdb copy retains only in-frame clones and omits some. The sample consists of 15,000 to 17,000 clones, roughly 71% of them appearing once. Source material: lung tumor tissue. Receptors were obtained from a human donor with non-small cell lung cancer.

V and J are TRBV6-1 and TRBJ1-5; the D is unclear. CDR1 and CDR2 (germline): MNHNS, SASEGT. The CDR3 consists of 15 residues. V was pared by 7 bases and J by 0 bases, with 13 bases between. CDR3 DNA sequence: TGTGCCAGCATGACGGAAGATTATAGCAATCAGCCCCAGCATTTT. It yields the protein CASMTEDYSNQPQHF.

This chain joins TRBV29-1 and TRBJ2-3; the match to TRBD2 covers 12 bases. This CDR3 has 12 amino acids. The germline gives CDR1 SQVTM, CDR2 ANQGSEA. The CDR3 DNA is TGCGGGGGACTAGCGGGTTCTGATACGCAGTATTTT. It codes for CGGLAGSDTQYF.

This clone was recorded a few times. The chain combines TRBV30 with TRBJ2-2; TRBD2 might be the D (5 bases). Trimming removed 4 bases at V and 5 bases at J, with 14 bases between. This CDR3 has 14 amino acids. The germline gives CDR1 GTSNPN, CDR2 SVGIG (reference sequence). CDR3 bases: TGTGCCTGGATGGACTGGAAGACGACCGGGGAGCTGTTTTTT. It is translated as CAWMDWKTTGELFF.

V usage is TRBV5-1 and J usage is TRBJ1-1, with 7 bases identical to TRBD1. The junction had 14 bases not matched to a gene; V was cut back by 4 bases and J by 8 bases. In germline, CDR1 is SGHRS, CDR2 YFSETQ. There are 15 residues in the CDR3. DNA of the CDR3: TGCGCCAGCAGCGCCACAGGGGCCCCAGGCCCCGAAGCTTTCTTT. Amino acids: CASSATGAPGPEAFF.

This clone appeared a single time. This chain uses TRBV7-2 with TRBJ2-1; D unclear. Germline assignment: CDR1 SGHTA and CDR2 FQGNSA. V lost 1 base, J lost 4 bases, and 14 bases lay in between. CDR3 length: 16 residues. CDR3 sequence: CASSLVARPLYNEQFF. The CDR3 DNA reads as TGTGCCAGCAGCTTAGTGGCCCGACCCCTTTACAATGAGCAGTTCTTC.

The rearrangement links TRBV4-1 to TRBJ2-2; D uncertain. Trimming stripped 3 bases from V and 1 base from J, with 12 bases between. Germline V gives CDR1 MGHRA, CDR2 YSYEKL. The CDR3 has 16 amino acids. The CDR3 region has the DNA TGCGCCAGCAGCCATAACAGCCTGAGGAACACCGGGGAGCTGTTTTTT. This gives the protein CASSHNSLRNTGELFF.

This clone was observed a handful of times. The gene calls are TRBV28 and TRBJ1-5; D not certain. The CDR3 loop spans 14 amino acids. V gave up 4 bases and J gave up 0 bases, with 7 bases separating them. CDR1 and CDR2 from the germline V gene are MDHEN and SYDVKM. CDR3 region: CASSYMYSNQPQHF. The CDR3 DNA sequence: TGTGCCAGCAGTTACATGTATAGCAATCAGCCCCAGCATTTT.

The gene calls are TRBV27 and TRBJ2-1, with D maybe TRBD2 (5 bases). Germline lookup yields CDR1 MNHEY and CDR2 SMNVEV (reference sequence). This CDR3 contains 14 residues. Trimming cost V 3 bases and J 5 bases, with 11 bases left between them. The CDR3 DNA reads as TGTGCCAGCAGTTTGGGAGCGACAAACAATGAGCAGTTCTTC. Its protein product is CASSLGATNNEQFF.

This chain joins TRBV5-1 and TRBJ2-1; either TRBD1 or TRBD2 may supply D (7 bases each). The V gene's germline CDR1 is SGHRS and CDR2 YFSETQ. The CDR3 length is 14 residues. V was pared by 1 base and J by 6 bases, with 11 bases between. The DNA of the CDR3 is TGCGCCAGCAGCTTGCCAGGGGGGGTCAATGAGCAGTTCTTC. Its protein product is CASSLPGGVNEQFF.

The chain combines TRBV28 with TRBJ1-1, with 10 bases matching TRBD1. Germline assignment: CDR1 MDHEN and CDR2 SYDVKM. V shed 5 bases and J 6 bases; nucleotides not matched to a gene: 9. The CDR3 loop spans 15 amino acids. CDR3 sequence: CASSLPGQGRSEAFF. The CDR3 coding sequence is TGTGCCAGCAGTCTTCCGGGACAGGGGAGATCTGAAGCTTTCTTT.

This clone was counted only a few times. V gene TRBV2 combines with J gene TRBJ1-3, with TRBD1 matching over 7 bases. The CDR3 length is 12 residues. The germline V gene has CDR1 SNHLY and CDR2 FYNNEI. The V and J ends lost 7 bases and 4 bases, in that order; junction bases with no gene match: 1. In DNA, the CDR3 is TGTGCCAGCACACAGGGGGGAAACACCATATATTTT. Amino acid sequence: CASTQGGNTIYF.

The chain links TRBV7-9 to TRBJ1-2, with 8 bases aligning to TRBD1. This CDR3 has 16 amino acids. Germline V gene sequence: CDR1 SEHNR, CDR2 FQNEAQ (reference sequence). With 5 bases clipped from V and 6 bases from J, the junction kept 14 bases outside the gene matches. In DNA, the CDR3 is TGTGCCAGCAGCCTGTCGCAGGGGACAGGCTGGGATGGCTACACCTTC. Protein: CASSLSQGTGWDGYTF.

This clone has only a few counts. The chain is built from TRBV11-2 and TRBJ2-7, with a weak D call TRBD1 (7 bases). CDR1 SGHAT and CDR2 FQNNGV come from the germline V gene. Trimming left V 4 bases short and J 2 bases short, with 18 bases between. The CDR3 is 16 amino acids. As DNA, the CDR3 is TGTGCCAGCAGCTCCCTCCCTGGCAGGGGGGCCTACGAGCAGTACTTC. Its protein is CASSSLPGRGAYEQYF.

This sequence joins TRBV28 and TRBJ2-7; D is unresolved. There are 13 residues in the CDR3. The germline V gene has CDR1 MDHEN and CDR2 SYDVKM. V lost 8 bases, J lost 6 bases, and 17 bases lay in between. The CDR3: CASHRASTAEQYF. The CDR3 DNA follows: TGTGCCAGCCACCGGGCCTCGACGGCCGAGCAGTACTTC.

The chain has TRBV5-1 and TRBJ2-1, with 9 positions matching TRBD1. After removal of 4 bases from V and 10 bases from J, the junction contained 9 bases not matched to a gene. CDR1 and CDR2 (germline): SGHRS, YFSETQ. The CDR3 is 14 residues long. This CDR3 is CASSRDREESEQFF. The CDR3 coding sequence is TGCGCCAGCAGCCGGGACAGGGAAGAAAGCGAGCAGTTCTTC.

The rearrangement links TRBV11-3 to TRBJ2-5; D is perhaps TRBD2 (6 bases). Trimming removed 1 base from V and 0 bases from J, with 6 bases in between. Germline values: CDR1 SGHNT, CDR2 YENEEA. This CDR3 region has 14 residues. CDR3 DNA sequence: TGTGCCAGCAGCTTAGGGGACTACCAAGAGACCCAGTACTTC. Its protein product is CASSLGDYQETQYF.

The chain joins TRBV4-1 to TRBJ2-7; no clear D. CDR1 MGHRA and CDR2 YSYEKL come from the germline V gene. V was pared by 1 base and J by 1 base, with 11 bases between. CDR3 length: 15 residues. The CDR3 is CASSQAQTTSYEQYF. The DNA of the CDR3 is TGCGCCAGCAGCCAAGCACAGACGACGTCCTACGAGCAGTACTTC.

There are a few counts of this clone. The V and J genes are TRBV4-2 and TRBJ1-2, with TRBD1 identical over 7 bases. The germline gives CDR1 LGHNA, CDR2 YNFKEQ. The V and J ends lost 4 bases and 7 bases, in that order; junction bases with no gene match: 9. The CDR3 is made up of 14 amino acids. The CDR3 coding sequence is TGTGCCAGCAGCCGAGAAACAGGGGAGGGTGGCTACACCTTC. This codes for CASSRETGEGGYTF.

The J gene is TRBJ2-7, the V gene TRBV6-6; D remains unclear. The germline CDR1 and CDR2 sequences are MNHNY and SVGAGI (reference sequence). The CDR3 is 13 residues long. V was cut by 6 bases and J by 0 bases, with 9 bases left in between. CDR3 residues: CASRVDRSYEQYF. The CDR3 DNA reads as TGTGCCAGCAGAGTCGACCGCTCCTACGAGCAGTACTTC.

The chain couples TRBV7-2 to TRBJ2-7, with 7 bases that match TRBD1. Trimming at V came to 5 bases and at J to 1 base, leaving 5 bases not matched to a gene. Germline CDR1 reads SGHTA; CDR2 reads FQGNSA. The CDR3 has 14 amino acids. The CDR3 loop reads CASSLDRMSYEQYF. The CDR3 nucleotides are TGTGCCAGCAGCCTGGACAGGATGTCCTACGAGCAGTACTTC.

V is TRBV2 and J is TRBJ2-2; TRBD2 matches at 13 bases. The V gene's germline CDR1 is SNHLY and CDR2 FYNNEI. The CDR3 contains 15 residues. Trimming took 6 bases from V and 7 from J; bases not matched to a gene: 5. Here the CDR3 DNA reads TGTGCCAGCAGACCCGGACTAGCGGGAGTCGGGGAGCTGTTTTTT. Protein: CASRPGLAGVGELFF. Using reference TRBV2 and TRBJ2-2 for the parts outside the CDR3, the full variable domain is EPEVTQTPSHQVTQMGQEVILRCVPISNHLYFYWYRQILGQKVEFLVSFYNNEISEKSEIFDDQFSVERPDGSNFTLKIRSTKLEDSAMYFCASRPGLAGVGELFFGEGSRLTVL.

CDR3 region: CASRGGAAYNEQFF. Here the CDR3 DNA reads TGTGCCAGCAGGGGAGGAGCGGCTTACAATGAGCAGTTCTTC. The chain recombines TRBV6-5 with TRBJ2-1, with a weak D call TRBD2 (6 bases). Trimming cost V 6 bases and J 4 bases, with 13 bases left between them. Per the germline V gene, CDR1 is MNHEY and CDR2 is SVGAGI. CDR3 length equals 14 residues.

V and J are TRBV7-9 and TRBJ2-5; D tentatively fits TRBD1 or TRBD2 (5 bases each). From germline, CDR1 is SEHNR and CDR2 FQNEAQ (reference sequence). Trimming cost V 5 bases and J 5 bases, with 12 bases left between them. The CDR3 consists of 13 residues. The CDR3 coding sequence is TGTGCCAGCAGCCTCTCAGGGACGGAGACCCAGTACTTC. Translating it yields CASSLSGTETQYF. Based on the CDR3 plus reference TRBV7-9 and TRBJ2-5, the full variable domain is DTGVSQNPRHKITKRGQNVTFRCDPISEHNRLYWYRQTLGQGPEFLTYFQNEAQLEKSRLLSDRFSAERPKGSFSTLEIQRTEQGDSAMYLCASSLSGTETQYFGPGTRLLVL.

The V call is TRBV7-2, the J call TRBJ2-3; 12 positions agree with TRBD1. CDR3 size: 17 residues. CDR1 and CDR2 (germline): SGHTA, FQGNSA. After removal of 6 bases from V and 5 bases from J, the junction contained 12 bases not matched to a gene. The CDR3 sequence: CASSRPEGDRGLDTQYF. The CDR3 DNA reads as TGTGCCAGCAGTCGCCCTGAGGGGGACAGGGGGCTAGATACGCAGTATTTT.

The chain employs TRBV18 and TRBJ1-5, with 8 nucleotides matching TRBD1. Germline CDR1 KGHSH, CDR2 LQKENI. V was clipped by 4 bases and J by 5 bases; unmatched bases: 7. The CDR3 spans 15 residues. The DNA for the CDR3 is TGTGCCAGCTCACTAACGGGACAGGCTGATCAGCCCCAGCATTTT. Protein: CASSLTGQADQPQHF.

This clone was found a few times. V usage is TRBV30 and J usage is TRBJ1-5, with D uncertain. V lost 1 base and J lost 0, with 7 bases in between. CDR3 length: 14 residues. CDR1 and CDR2 (germline): GTSNPN, SVGIG (reference sequence). CDR3 residues: CAWSALNSNQPQHF. In DNA form, the CDR3 reads TGTGCCTGGAGTGCACTGAATAGCAATCAGCCCCAGCATTTT.

The chain recombines TRBV10-3 with TRBJ2-5; D not certain. Between the trimmed V and J ends, which lost 3 bases and 4 bases, there was a span of 3 bases. The germline CDR1 and CDR2 sequences are ENHRY and SYGVKD. The CDR3 consists of 11 residues. This CDR3 reads CAISDRETQYF. DNA for the CDR3: TGTGCCATCAGTGACAGAGAGACCCAGTACTTC.

In its sample, this clone was seen once. This chain uses TRBV11-2 with TRBJ2-2; 9 nucleotides align to TRBD2. Germline assignment: CDR1 SGHAT and CDR2 FQNNGV. With V trimmed by 1 base and J by 2 bases, 8 bases remained unmatched. CDR3 size: 18 residues. CDR3 DNA sequence: TGTGCCAGCAGCTTAGTTTTTGCTAGCGGGATAAACACCGGGGAGCTGTTTTTT. Residues: CASSLVFASGINTGELFF.

V and J are TRBV19 and TRBJ2-7; TRBD2 agrees at 8 bases. V trimming: 6 bases; J trimming: 3 bases; junction bases outside the gene matches: 7. The germline gives CDR1 LNHDA, CDR2 SQIVND (reference sequence). The CDR3 has 14 residues. Here the CDR3 DNA reads TGTGCCAGTAGGGCTATAGCGGGACTCTACGAGCAGTACTTC. As protein: CASRAIAGLYEQYF.

This chain uses TRBV7-2 with TRBJ2-5; D gene uncertain. The CDR3 spans 14 residues. Germline loops: CDR1 SGHTA, CDR2 FQGNSA. Trimming took off 3 bases at V and 1 base at J, with 9 bases between the two ends. The CDR3 DNA reads TGTGCCAGCAGCTTCGCCGGACCCCAAGAGACCCAGTACTTC. It yields the protein CASSFAGPQETQYF.